This T cell receptor (beta chain) was profiled in a study of regulatory T cells in long-lasting Graves disease. Study background: Recently diagnosed Graves' patients had received antithyroid drugs for under 3 months.

General study points: Favored gene segments in persistent disease were TRBV28, TRBJ1-2 and TRBJ2-5.

Time point meaning: newly diagnosed GD, antithyroid drugs for less than 3 months. From PBMCs, RNA was extracted and then used to make the TCR library. An endocrinology department located in Xi'an, China, was where the patients came from. The ends were cut back, 3 bases at V and 7 bases at J, with 15 bases in the middle. This CDR3 is 14 amino acids long. In building TCR beta libraries, iRepertoire HTBI primers were used together with Arm-PCR of CDR3 regions. TCRdb re-analysed the multiplex PCR reads in MiXCR, keeping a single row per CDR3 protein. This table has a few hundred thousand distinct CDR3 sequences, 12% appearing once. There are many counts of this clonotype. As yet, its antigen is unknown. The sample also formed part of further work on T cells in Graves' hyperthyroidism and ophthalmopathy. From that second work: The blood repertoire included most of the expanded thyroid clonotypes above 0.001.

The gene calls are TRBV12-3 or TRBV12-4 and TRBJ1-1; no firm D call. Sequencing used peripheral blood mononuclear cells (PBMCs), obtained at new diagnosis, from a patient treated with antithyroid drugs. This receptor was identified in a young woman with Graves disease. The CDR3 region is CASSFPSRRFEAFF. The CDR3 region has the DNA TGTGCCAGCAGTTTCCCATCTCGTCGCTTTGAAGCTTTCTTT.